These 12 T cell receptor beta chains share one sample of origin, sequenced in a study of siplizumab effects on memory and regulatory T cells. Sequencing used immunoSEQ multiplex PCR; TCRdb keeps in-frame clones, though not all of them. This table has fewer than 85,000 clones, approximately 95% appearing once. Material: CD8+ T cells sorted from blood. These receptors all come from a human donor in good health.

The V and J genes are TRBV27 and TRBJ2-1; TRBD2 matches 12 bases. The V gene end was trimmed by 9 bases and the J gene end by 8 bases; junction bases not matched to a gene: 5. Germline V gene data show CDR1 as MNHEY and CDR2 as SMNVEV (reference sequence). CDR3 length: 13 residues. The CDR3 protein is CASRTSGIYEQFF. The CDR3, as DNA: TGTGCCAGTAGGACTAGCGGGATCTATGAGCAGTTCTTC.

The gene calls are TRBV19 and TRBJ2-3, with 12 bases aligning to TRBD2. The germline CDR1 and CDR2 sequences are LNHDA and SQIVND (reference sequence). The CDR3 extends over 15 amino acids. The junction had 5 bases not matched to a gene; V was cut back by 4 bases and J by 6 bases. The CDR3 sequence is CASSKTSGRLDTQYF. The CDR3 nucleotides are TGTGCCAGTAGTAAGACTAGCGGGAGATTGGATACGCAGTATTTT.

The chain uses TRBV29-1 and TRBJ2-2, with D possibly matching TRBD1 (5 bases). This CDR3 has 12 amino acids. Germline V gives CDR1 SQVTM, CDR2 ANQGSEA. V shed 7 bases and J shed 5 bases, with 11 bases lying between them. The CDR3 here is CSALGATGELFF. CDR3 DNA: TGCAGCGCGCTAGGGGCTACCGGGGAGCTGTTTTTT.

The chain uses TRBV7-9 and TRBJ1-2; TRBD1 matches at 7 bases. CDR3 size: 17 residues. Losses at the gene ends were 8 bases for V and 0 bases for J; bases not matched to a gene: 15. Germline values: CDR1 SEHNR, CDR2 FQNEAQ (reference sequence). This CDR3 is CASGEGTVWTTNYGYTF. CDR3 coding DNA: TGTGCCAGCGGCGAAGGGACAGTGTGGACCACTAACTATGGCTACACCTTC.

The chain recombines TRBV27 with TRBJ2-2; the D call may be TRBD1 or TRBD2 (6 bases each). This CDR3 has 16 amino acids. Trimming removed 6 bases at V and 7 bases at J, with 21 bases between. CDR1 and CDR2 from the germline V gene are MNHEY and SMNVEV (reference sequence). In nucleotides, the CDR3 is TGTGCCAGCAGCCTAAGTGTCGGGGGCCATAGCGGGGAGCTGTTTTTT. It is translated as CASSLSVGGHSGELFF.

The chain employs TRBV10-2 and TRBJ1-5; no clear D. This CDR3 comprises 14 residues. V was pared by 8 bases and J by 0 bases, with 11 bases between. Germline CDR1 WSHSY, CDR2 SAAADI. CDR3 sequence (DNA): TGCGCCAGCGGCGGGTGGAATAGCAATCAGCCCCAGCATTTT. This codes for CASGGWNSNQPQHF.

This sequence joins TRBV9 and TRBJ2-1; 8 positions agree with TRBD2. V was clipped by 0 bases and J by 6 bases; unmatched bases: 8. Looked up from germline, CDR1 is SGDLS and CDR2 is YYNGEE. CDR3 size: 16 residues. The chain's CDR3 is CASSVVLAGGPNEQFF. In DNA form, the CDR3 reads TGTGCCAGCAGCGTAGTATTGGCGGGAGGACCCAATGAGCAGTTCTTC.

CDR3 protein: CASSRISGRQVRELFF. DNA for the CDR3: TGTGCCAGCAGCAGGATCAGCGGGAGGCAGGTCCGGGAGCTGTTTTTT. The chain links TRBV9 to TRBJ2-2; 9 nucleotides match TRBD2. Germline V gives CDR1 SGDLS, CDR2 YYNGEE. V trimming: 4 bases; J trimming: 9 bases; junction bases outside the gene matches: 13. This CDR3 comprises 16 residues.

The V gene is TRBV7-6, the J gene TRBJ2-3, with 8 bases lining up with TRBD2. V trimming: 1 base; J trimming: 2 bases; junction bases outside the gene matches: 5. Germline V gene sequence: CDR1 SGHVS, CDR2 FNYEAQ. The CDR3 consists of 16 residues. The CDR3 sequence is CASSLVVGRDTDTQYF. The DNA of the CDR3 is TGTGCCAGCAGCTTAGTAGTCGGGAGGGACACAGATACGCAGTATTTT.

The chain recombines TRBV7-9 with TRBJ2-5, with 10 nucleotides matching TRBD1. V dropped 5 bases and J dropped 5; count of bases not matched to a gene: 5. This CDR3 comprises 14 residues. CDR1 is SEHNR, CDR2 FQNEAQ, per germline (reference sequence). The CDR3 DNA reads as TGTGCCAGCAGCCCGACAGGGGGCGCCGAGACCCAGTACTTC. Residues: CASSPTGGAETQYF.

The chain employs TRBV27 and TRBJ2-5; the match to TRBD2 covers 13 bases. This CDR3 region has 19 residues. V dropped 5 bases and J dropped 5; count of bases not matched to a gene: 17. The germline V gene has CDR1 MNHEY and CDR2 SMNVEV (reference sequence). The CDR3 protein is CASSTRDPGLAGVIETQYF. The CDR3 nucleotides read TGTGCCAGCAGTACTCGGGACCCAGGACTAGCGGGAGTAATTGAGACCCAGTACTTC.

J is TRBJ2-1 and V is TRBV28; D is possibly TRBD2 (5 bases). V was pared by 7 bases and J by 0 bases, with 7 bases between. Germline V lookup: CDR1 MDHEN, CDR2 SYDVKM. The CDR3 covers 13 residues. The CDR3 bases are TGTGCCAGCACCGGAGGCTCCTACAATGAGCAGTTCTTC. Translating gives CASTGGSYNEQFF. The full variable domain, in which reference TRBV28 and TRBJ2-1 provide the parts outside the CDR3, is DVKVTQSSRYLVKRTGEKVFLECVQDMDHENMFWYRQDPGLGLRLIYFSYDVKMKEKGDIPEGYSVSREKKERFSLILESASTNQTSMYLCASTGGSYNEQFFGPGTRLTVL.